This paragraph covers one TCR beta chain sequence. This sample is drawn from a study of blood T cell repertoires in COVID-19. Study at large: T cells, B-cell-depleted T cells, or PBMCs provided the cDNA or gDNA that served as material.

Libraries were prepared by immunoSEQ multiplex PCR; TCRdb keeps only in-frame clonotypes and omits some of them. The sample has almost 65,000 clones, about 88% seen once; the top ten hold about a tenth. The cohort comprised adults aged about 18 to 90 years residing in under 25 US areas. Which cohort a participant joined came from the clinical history participants gave. Looked up from germline, CDR1 is SNHLY and CDR2 is FYNNEI. The V end was cut by 5 bases, the J end by 0 bases, with 3 bases between. The CDR3 totals 12 residues. The sequenced sample consisted of PBMCs or T cells enriched from blood (not recorded which). This sequence originates from a middle-aged woman who had recovered from COVID-19. The J gene is TRBJ2-3, the V gene TRBV2, with unresolved D. The CDR3 loop reads CASSLSTDTQYF. The CDR3 DNA reads TGTGCCAGCAGTTTAAGCACAGATACGCAGTATTTT.